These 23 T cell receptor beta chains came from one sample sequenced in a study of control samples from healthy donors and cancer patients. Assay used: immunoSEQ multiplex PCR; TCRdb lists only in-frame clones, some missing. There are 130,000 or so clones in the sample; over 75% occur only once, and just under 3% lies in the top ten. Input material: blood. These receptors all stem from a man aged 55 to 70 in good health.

CDR3 residues: CATSDFGGYGYTF. The CDR3 nucleotides read TGTGCCACCAGTGATTTTGGCGGGTATGGCTACACCTTC. The rearrangement links TRBV24-1 to TRBJ1-2; no clear D gene. CDR1 and CDR2 (germline): KGHDR, SFDVKD. V was trimmed by 1 base and J by 5 bases, leaving 7 bases between them. CDR3 length: 13 residues.

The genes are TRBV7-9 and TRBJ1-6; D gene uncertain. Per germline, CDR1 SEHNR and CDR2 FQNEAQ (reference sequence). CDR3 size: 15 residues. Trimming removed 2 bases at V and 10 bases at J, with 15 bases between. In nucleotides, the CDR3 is TGTGCCAGCAGCTTAATGTACGATTCGGGGTCACCCCTCCACTTT. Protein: CASSLMYDSGSPLHF.

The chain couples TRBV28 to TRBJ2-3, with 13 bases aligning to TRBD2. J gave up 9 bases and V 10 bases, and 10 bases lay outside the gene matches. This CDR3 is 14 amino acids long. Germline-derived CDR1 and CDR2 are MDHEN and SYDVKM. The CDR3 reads CAIGTSGTSDTQYF. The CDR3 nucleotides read TGTGCCATCGGGACTAGCGGGACCTCGGACACGCAGTATTTT.

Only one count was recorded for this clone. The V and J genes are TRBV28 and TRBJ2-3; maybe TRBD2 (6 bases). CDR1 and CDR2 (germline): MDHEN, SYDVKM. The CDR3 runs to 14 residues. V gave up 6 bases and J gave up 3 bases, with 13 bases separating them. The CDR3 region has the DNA TGTGCCAGCAGGGGGGGATTAGATACAGATACGCAGTATTTT. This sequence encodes CASRGGLDTDTQYF.

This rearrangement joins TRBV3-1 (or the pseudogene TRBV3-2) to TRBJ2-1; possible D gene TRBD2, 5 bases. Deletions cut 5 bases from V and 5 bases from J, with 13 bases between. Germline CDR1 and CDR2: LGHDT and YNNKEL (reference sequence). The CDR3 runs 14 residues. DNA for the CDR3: TGTGCCAGCAGCATTGGGAGAATCAACAATGAGCAGTTCTTC. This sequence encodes CASSIGRINNEQFF.

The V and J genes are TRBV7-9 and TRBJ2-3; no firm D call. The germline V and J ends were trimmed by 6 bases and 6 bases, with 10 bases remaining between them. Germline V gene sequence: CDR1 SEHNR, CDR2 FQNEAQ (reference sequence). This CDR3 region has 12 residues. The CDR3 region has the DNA TGTGCCAGCAGTCTCCGTTCCGATACGCAGTATTTT. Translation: CASSLRSDTQYF. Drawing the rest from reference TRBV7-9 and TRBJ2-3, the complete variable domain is DTGVSQNPRHKITKRGQNVTFRCDPISEHNRLYWYRQTLGQGPEFLTYFQNEAQLEKSRLLSDRFSAERPKGSFSTLEIQRTEQGDSAMYLCASSLRSDTQYFGPGTRLTVL.

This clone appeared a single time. The CDR3 DNA reads as TGCGCCAGCAGCTCGGGGGGCCTAGTCTACGAGCAGTACTTC. Protein product: CASSSGGLVYEQYF. The chain uses TRBV5-1 and TRBJ2-7, with D possibly matching TRBD2 (7 bases). Between the trimmed V and J ends, which lost 3 bases and 3 bases, there was a span of 13 bases. Germline assignment: CDR1 SGHRS and CDR2 YFSETQ. CDR3 length: 14 amino acids.

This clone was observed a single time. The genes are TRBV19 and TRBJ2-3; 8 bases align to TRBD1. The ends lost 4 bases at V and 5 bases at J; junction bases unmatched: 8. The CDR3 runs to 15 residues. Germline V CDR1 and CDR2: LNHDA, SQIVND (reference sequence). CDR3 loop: CASSNRDRLQDTQYF. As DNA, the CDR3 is TGTGCCAGTAGTAACCGGGACAGGCTGCAAGATACGCAGTATTTT.

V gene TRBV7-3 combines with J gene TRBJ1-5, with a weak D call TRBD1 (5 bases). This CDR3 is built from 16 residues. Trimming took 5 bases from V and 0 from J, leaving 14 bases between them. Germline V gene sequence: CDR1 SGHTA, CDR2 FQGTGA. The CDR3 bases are TGTGCCAGCAGCAGGACACTTAACCATAGCAATCAGCCCCAGCATTTT. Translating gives CASSRTLNHSNQPQHF.

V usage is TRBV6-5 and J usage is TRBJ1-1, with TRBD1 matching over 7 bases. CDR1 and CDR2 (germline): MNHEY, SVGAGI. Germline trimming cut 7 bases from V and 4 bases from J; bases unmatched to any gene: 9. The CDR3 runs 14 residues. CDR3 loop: CASTLTGSGTEAFF. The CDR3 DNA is TGTGCCAGCACCTTGACAGGGAGCGGCACTGAAGCTTTCTTT.

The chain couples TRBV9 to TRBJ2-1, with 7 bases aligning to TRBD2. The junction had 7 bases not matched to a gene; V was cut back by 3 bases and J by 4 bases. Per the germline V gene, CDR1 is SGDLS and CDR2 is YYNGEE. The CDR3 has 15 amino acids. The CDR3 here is CASSAQAGSYNEQFF. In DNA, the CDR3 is TGTGCCAGCAGCGCTCAAGCGGGGAGTTACAATGAGCAGTTCTTC.

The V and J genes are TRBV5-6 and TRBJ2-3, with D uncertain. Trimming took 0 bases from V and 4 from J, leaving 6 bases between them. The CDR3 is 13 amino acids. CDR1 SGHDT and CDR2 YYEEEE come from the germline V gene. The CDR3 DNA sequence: TGTGCCAGCAGCTTGGTTGGGTCAGATACGCAGTATTTT. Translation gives CASSLVGSDTQYF. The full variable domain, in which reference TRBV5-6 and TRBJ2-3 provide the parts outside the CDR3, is DAGVTQSPTHLIKTRGQQVTLRCSPKSGHDTVSWYQQALGQGPQFIFQYYEEEERQRGNFPDRFSGHQFPNYSSELNVNALLLGDSALYLCASSLVGSDTQYFGPGTRLTVL.

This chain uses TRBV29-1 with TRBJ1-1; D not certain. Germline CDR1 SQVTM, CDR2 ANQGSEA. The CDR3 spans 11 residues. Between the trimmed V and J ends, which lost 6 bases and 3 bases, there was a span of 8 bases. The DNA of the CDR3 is TGCAGCGTCGCCTGGGACACTGAAGCTTTCTTT. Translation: CSVAWDTEAFF.

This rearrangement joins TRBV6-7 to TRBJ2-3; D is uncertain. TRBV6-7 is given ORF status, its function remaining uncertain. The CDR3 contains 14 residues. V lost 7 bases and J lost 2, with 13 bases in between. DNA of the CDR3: TGTGCCAGCATCCTAAGAAGGTACACAGATACGCAGTATTTT. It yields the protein CASILRRYTDTQYF.

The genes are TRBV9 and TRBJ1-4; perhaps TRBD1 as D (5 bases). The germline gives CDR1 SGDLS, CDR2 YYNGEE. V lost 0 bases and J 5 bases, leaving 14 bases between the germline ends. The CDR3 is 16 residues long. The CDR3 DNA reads TGTGCCAGCAGCGTAGCTGGGGGGACGGCAAATGAAAAACTGTTTTTT. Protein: CASSVAGGTANEKLFF.

The DNA for the CDR3 is TGTGCCAGCAGCCCAAACCTAGGCGGTTTCTATGGCTACACCTTC. Translating gives CASSPNLGGFYGYTF. This chain connects TRBV7-2 to TRBJ1-2; D gene unclear. Germline V gene lookup returns CDR1 SGHTA and CDR2 FQGNSA. V lost 5 bases and J 4 bases, leaving 17 bases between the germline ends. The CDR3 contains 15 residues.

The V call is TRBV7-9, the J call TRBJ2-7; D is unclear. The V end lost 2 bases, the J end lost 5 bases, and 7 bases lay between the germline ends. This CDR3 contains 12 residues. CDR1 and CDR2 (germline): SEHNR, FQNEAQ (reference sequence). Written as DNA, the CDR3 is TGTGCCAGCAGCTTATCGGGTGACGAGCAGTACTTC. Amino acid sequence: CASSLSGDEQYF.

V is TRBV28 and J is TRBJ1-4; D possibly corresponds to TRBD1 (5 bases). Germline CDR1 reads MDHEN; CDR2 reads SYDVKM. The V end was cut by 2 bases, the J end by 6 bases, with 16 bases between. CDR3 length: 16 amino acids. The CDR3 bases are TGTGCCAGCAGTTTAGGAACAGGTCAGGCGGATGAAAAACTGTTTTTT. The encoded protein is CASSLGTGQADEKLFF.

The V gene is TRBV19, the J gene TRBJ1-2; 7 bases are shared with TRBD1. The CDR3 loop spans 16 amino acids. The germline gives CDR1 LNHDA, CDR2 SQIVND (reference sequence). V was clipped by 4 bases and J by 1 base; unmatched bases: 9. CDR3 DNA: TGTGCCAGTAGTACCGAGAGGGGGCACCTTAACTATGGCTACACCTTC. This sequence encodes CASSTERGHLNYGYTF.

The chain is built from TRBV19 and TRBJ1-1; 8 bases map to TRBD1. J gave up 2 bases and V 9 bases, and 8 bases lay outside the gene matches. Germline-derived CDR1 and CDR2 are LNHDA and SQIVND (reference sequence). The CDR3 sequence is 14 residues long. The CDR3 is CASRTGRFNTEAFF. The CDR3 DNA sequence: TGTGCCAGCCGGACAGGGAGGTTCAACACTGAAGCTTTCTTT.

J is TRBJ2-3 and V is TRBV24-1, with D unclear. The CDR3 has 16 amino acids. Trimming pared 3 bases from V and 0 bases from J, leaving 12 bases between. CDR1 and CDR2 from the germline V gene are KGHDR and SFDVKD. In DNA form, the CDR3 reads TGTGCCACCAGTGATCCACAGCCTTTGAGCACAGATACGCAGTATTTT. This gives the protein CATSDPQPLSTDTQYF.

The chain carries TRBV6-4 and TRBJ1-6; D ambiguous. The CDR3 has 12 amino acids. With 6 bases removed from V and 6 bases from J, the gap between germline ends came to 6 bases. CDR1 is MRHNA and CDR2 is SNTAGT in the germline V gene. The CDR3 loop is CASRDGNSPLHF. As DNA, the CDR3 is TGTGCCAGCAGAGACGGTAATTCACCCCTCCACTTT.

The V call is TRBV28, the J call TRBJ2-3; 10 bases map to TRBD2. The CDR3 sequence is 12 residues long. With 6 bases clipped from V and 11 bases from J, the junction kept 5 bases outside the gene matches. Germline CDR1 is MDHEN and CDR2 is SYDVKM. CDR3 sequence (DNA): TGTGCCAGCAGCATAGCGGGGGGTAAGCAGTATTTT. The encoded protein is CASSIAGGKQYF. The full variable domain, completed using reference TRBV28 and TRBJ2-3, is DVKVTQSSRYLVKRTGEKVFLECVQDMDHENMFWYRQDPGLGLRLIYFSYDVKMKEKGDIPEGYSVSREKKERFSLILESASTNQTSMYLCASSIAGGKQYFGPGTRLTVL.